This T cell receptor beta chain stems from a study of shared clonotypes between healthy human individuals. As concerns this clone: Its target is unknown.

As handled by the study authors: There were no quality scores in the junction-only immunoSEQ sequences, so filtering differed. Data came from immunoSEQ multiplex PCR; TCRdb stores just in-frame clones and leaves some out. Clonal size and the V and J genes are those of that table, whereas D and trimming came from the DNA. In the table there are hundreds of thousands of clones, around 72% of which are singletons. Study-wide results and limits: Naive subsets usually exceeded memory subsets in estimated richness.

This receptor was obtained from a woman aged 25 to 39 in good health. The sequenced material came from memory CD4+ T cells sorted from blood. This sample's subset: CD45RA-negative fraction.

The CDR3 DNA is TGCGCCAGCAGCACCGCCGGGACAGGGGGCACCGGGGAGCTGTTTTTT. Translated, it gives CASSTAGTGGTGELFF. The V and J genes are TRBV5-1 and TRBJ2-2, with 11 bases identical to TRBD1. V shed 4 bases and J 4 bases; nucleotides not matched to a gene: 6. Per the germline V gene, CDR1 is SGHRS and CDR2 is YFSETQ. The CDR3 totals 16 residues.